Listed below are T cell receptor beta chains from one sample, sequenced in a study of blood T cells in healthy people across ages. Using its own MiXCR run on the 5' RACE reads, TCRdb lists one record per CDR3 protein. The repertoire includes 1,500,000 or so distinct CDR3 sequences, roughly 64% of them detected once, and 6.5% to 8% sits in the top ten. The sample was blood. These receptors were taken from a man between 18 and 29 years old in good health. Both conserved end residues are part of each CDR3. The D gene is left open where the match is weak. Where a row states a size, it is once, few, many or the class of an expanded clone; other rows omit it.

V,D,J,size,CDR3,DNA
TRBV7-9,.,TRBJ1-2,.,CASSTTTTVIDGYTF,TGTGCCAGCAGCACGACGACAACGGTTATCGATGGCTACACCTTC
TRBV6-5,TRBD1,TRBJ2-1,few,CASSFTGEYYDEQFF,TGTGCCAGCAGTTTTACAGGGGAGTATTACGATGAGCAGTTCTTC
TRBV20-1,TRBD2,TRBJ2-1,.,CSARWRGENEQFF,TGCAGTGCTAGATGGCGGGGGGAAAATGAGCAGTTCTTC
TRBV12-3/TRBV12-4,TRBD1,TRBJ2-4,.,CASLGHTGGKNIQYF,TGTGCCAGCTTGGGACATACAGGGGGCAAAAACATTCAGTACTTC
TRBV6-2/TRBV6-3,.,TRBJ2-5,.,CASTLFGPAGPRSEKTQYF,TGTGCCAGCACCCTTTTTGGGCCCGCGGGGCCTCGTTCCGAAAAGACCCAGTACTTC
TRBV12-3/TRBV12-4,.,TRBJ2-5,.,CAGSFMGKETQYF,TGTGCCGGCAGTTTTATGGGGAAAGAGACCCAGTACTTC
TRBV6-5,TRBD2,TRBJ2-7,.,CASTKLGGYGYEQYF,TGTGCCAGCACCAAACTGGGGGGGTATGGCTACGAGCAGTACTTC
TRBV11-2,.,TRBJ1-1,.,CASSLYIDTEAFF,TGTGCCAGCAGCTTATACATCGACACTGAAGCTTTCTTT
TRBV25-1,.,TRBJ2-7,.,CASGWSYEQYF,TGTGCCAGTGGGTGGTCCTACGAGCAGTACTTC
TRBV5-1,.,TRBJ1-1,.,CASSCQGSTEAFF,TGCGCCAGCAGCTGTCAGGGGAGCACTGAAGCTTTCTTT
TRBV29-1,.,TRBJ2-7,few,CSVGLTGKMGEQYF,TGCAGCGTTGGCTTAACAGGGAAAATGGGGGAGCAGTACTTC
TRBV12-3/TRBV12-4,.,TRBJ2-1,few,CASSFPTGSQPTYNEQFF,TGTGCCAGCAGTTTTCCCACAGGGTCACAACCCACCTACAATGAGCAGTTCTTC
TRBV6-5,.,TRBJ2-7,.,CASSRGRNHEQYF,TGTGCCAGCAGTCGAGGGAGGAACCACGAGCAGTACTTC
TRBV29-1,TRBD2,TRBJ2-3,.,CSGEIIGLAVVDTQYF,TGCAGCGGTGAAATAATAGGACTAGCGGTGGTTGATACGCAGTATTTT
TRBV15,TRBD1,TRBJ1-4,few,CATSSAGTGGEKLFF,TGTGCCACCAGCTCCGCCGGGACAGGGGGGGAAAAACTGTTTTTT
TRBV4-2,.,TRBJ2-7,many,CASSQEAGPSYEQYF,TGTGCCAGCAGCCAAGAAGCTGGCCCCTCCTACGAGCAGTACTTC
TRBV5-5,TRBD2,TRBJ2-7,.,CASSLLALDEQYF,TGTGCCAGCAGCCTACTAGCGTTGGACGAGCAGTACTTC
TRBV2,.,TRBJ2-1,.,CASSDSGYGYNEQFF,TGTGCCAGCAGTGATTCAGGGTATGGTTACAATGAGCAGTTCTTC
TRBV7-2,TRBD2,TRBJ2-7,many,CASSLGGLAGGYEQYF,TGTGCCAGCAGCTTAGGGGGACTAGCGGGAGGCTACGAGCAGTACTTC
TRBV28,TRBD1,TRBJ2-4,few,CASSQFRGQNIQYF,TGTGCCAGCAGTCAATTCAGGGGGCAGAACATTCAGTACTTC
TRBV2,TRBD2,TRBJ2-3,.,CASSEAGTSGNTQYF,TGTGCCAGCAGTGAAGCAGGAACTAGCGGAAATACGCAGTATTTT
TRBV12-3/TRBV12-4,.,TRBJ2-5,few,CASSPSGEQETQYF,TGTGCCAGCAGTCCGTCCGGGGAGCAAGAGACCCAGTACTTC
TRBV5-1,TRBD1,TRBJ2-2,.,CASSFLLWDSQNTGELFF,TGCGCCAGCAGCTTTTTGTTGTGGGACAGTCAAAACACCGGGGAGCTGTTTTTT
TRBV29-1,.,TRBJ2-1,.,CSVEDPIATAYNEQFF,TGCAGCGTTGAAGATCCTATCGCGACAGCCTACAATGAGCAGTTCTTC
TRBV4-2,TRBD2,TRBJ2-1,few,CASTRRTSGLDEQFF,TGTGCCAGCACCCGAAGGACTAGTGGGTTGGATGAGCAGTTCTTC
TRBV29-1,TRBD2,TRBJ2-5,few,CSGSGGQETQYF,TGCAGCGGCTCGGGGGGTCAAGAGACCCAGTACTTC
TRBV4-3,TRBD1,TRBJ1-2,.,CASSHQDRGDGYTF,TGCGCCAGCAGCCACCAGGACAGGGGGGATGGCTACACCTTC
TRBV4-1,.,TRBJ2-3,.,CASSPLEGTDTQYF,TGCGCCAGCAGCCCCCTTGAGGGCACAGATACGCAGTATTTT
TRBV20-1,.,TRBJ1-2,.,CSARRGRLNYGYTF,TGCAGTGCTAGAAGGGGACGGTTAAACTATGGCTACACCTTC
TRBV28,.,TRBJ2-7,.,CASSLWEGKFDEQYF,TGTGCCAGCAGTTTATGGGAGGGGAAGTTCGACGAGCAGTACTTC
TRBV5-5,TRBD1,TRBJ2-3,.,CASSQGGQGEVDTQYF,TGTGCCAGCAGCCAGGGCGGACAGGGGGAAGTAGATACGCAGTATTTT
TRBV4-2,.,TRBJ2-3,.,CASSQLSQRGVDTQYF,TGTGCCAGCAGCCAGCTTTCACAGCGAGGGGTAGATACGCAGTATTTT
TRBV9,TRBD1,TRBJ1-3,.,CASSMTGTGNTIYF,TGTGCCAGCAGCATGACAGGGACTGGAAACACCATATATTTT
TRBV12-3/TRBV12-4,.,TRBJ1-2,.,CASSFEGVMNGYTF,TGTGCCAGCAGTTTTGAGGGGGTCATGAATGGCTACACCTTC
TRBV28,.,TRBJ1-5,once,CASSFGEGTPSNQPQHF,TGTGCCAGCAGTTTTGGCGAAGGGACACCTAGCAATCAGCCCCAGCATTTT
TRBV29-1,.,TRBJ2-1,.,CSVLGLLYEQFF,TGCAGCGTTCTGGGACTCCTTTATGAGCAGTTCTTC
TRBV18,TRBD1,TRBJ2-7,.,CASSPNRGDYEQYF,TGTGCCAGCTCACCAAACAGGGGCGACTACGAGCAGTACTTC
TRBV30,.,TRBJ2-1,.,CAWSEDSSSYNEQFF,TGTGCCTGGAGTGAGGACTCGAGCTCCTACAATGAGCAGTTCTTC
TRBV5-1,TRBD1,TRBJ2-1,.,CASSSTGKQFF,TGCGCCAGCAGCTCGACAGGGAAGCAGTTCTTC
TRBV29-1,.,TRBJ1-3,few,CSVGTDSGNTIYF,TGCAGCGTGGGGACGGACTCTGGAAACACCATATATTTT
TRBV10-1,TRBD1,TRBJ2-7,.,CASSESWTGYSEQYF,TGCGCCAGCAGTGAGTCGTGGACAGGGTATAGCGAGCAGTACTTC
TRBV5-1,TRBD1,TRBJ1-2,.,CASSLEWGTGFINYGYTF,TGCGCCAGCAGCTTGGAATGGGGGACAGGATTTATTAACTATGGCTACACCTTC
TRBV5-1,TRBD2,TRBJ2-3,.,CASSPLESGRNADTQYF,TGCGCCAGCAGCCCTTTGGAGAGCGGGAGGAATGCAGATACGCAGTATTTT
TRBV4-3,TRBD1,TRBJ2-3,.,CASSQRQGWSNTQYF,TGCGCCAGCAGCCAGAGACAGGGCTGGTCGAATACGCAGTATTTT
TRBV6-1,TRBD2,TRBJ2-7,few,CASSRRASGTYEQYF,TGTGCCAGCAGTAGGAGGGCTAGCGGAACCTACGAGCAGTACTTC
TRBV29-1,TRBD1,TRBJ2-7,few,CSVVGTGVYEQYF,TGCAGCGTTGTAGGGACAGGGGTATACGAGCAGTACTTC
TRBV9,.,TRBJ1-1,.,CASSDTRAFF,TGTGCCAGCAGCGACACGAGGGCTTTCTTT
TRBV4-1,.,TRBJ1-1,.,CASNQVGGATREAFF,TGCGCCAGCAACCAAGTTGGGGGGGCGACTCGTGAAGCTTTCTTT
TRBV6-4,TRBD1,TRBJ1-1,.,CASSLWDSTEAFF,TGTGCCAGCAGCCTCTGGGACAGCACTGAAGCTTTCTTT
TRBV29-1,.,TRBJ2-7,.,CSVEEGTETYEQYF,TGCAGCGTTGAAGAAGGGACCGAGACCTACGAGCAGTACTTC
TRBV7-2,.,TRBJ2-1,few,CASSLLGLVHEQFF,TGTGCCAGCAGCTTATTGGGTCTAGTGCATGAGCAGTTCTTC
TRBV7-6,TRBD1,TRBJ2-1,.,CASSPDDRGMGNEQFF,TGTGCCAGCAGCCCGGACGACAGGGGGATGGGGAATGAGCAGTTCTTC
TRBV5-1,.,TRBJ2-3,few,CASSLELGDTQYF,TGCGCCAGCAGCTTGGAATTAGGAGATACGCAGTATTTT
TRBV4-1,.,TRBJ2-3,once,CASSQDRLEMTDTQYF,TGCGCCAGCAGCCAAGATAGGCTCGAGATGACAGATACGCAGTATTTT
TRBV20-1,TRBD1,TRBJ2-1,many,CSTSGQATYNEQFF,TGCAGTACATCCGGACAGGCTACCTACAATGAGCAGTTCTTC
TRBV7-9,TRBD1,TRBJ1-1,.,CASSPRDRNEAFF,TGTGCCAGCAGCCCCCGGGACAGAAATGAAGCTTTCTTT
TRBV20-1,.,TRBJ2-3,.,CSALSPEGGDTQYF,TGCAGTGCCCTCTCGCCAGAGGGCGGGGATACGCAGTATTTT